This T cell receptor beta chain was sequenced for a study of cytomegalovirus exposure and HLA in healthy donors. A note on this clone: Its antigen is unidentified.

Study-level points and caveats: Presence/absence analyses supposed approximately even sequencing depth among donors. Earlier analysis looked at TCR beta V segments, and most were productive about 90% or about 30% of the time. Cytomegalovirus-associated status was assigned to 150 or so TCR beta chains.

PCR involved 60 Vbeta and 13 Jbeta primers. Study processing details: An analysis that came later counted some 80 million unique TCR beta chains, 10 million to 12 million shared. Profiled with immunoSEQ multiplex PCR; TCRdb holds only in-frame clones, not every one. V and J calls and clone size are those listed in that table; D and trimming were worked out from the DNA. The repertoire holds about 120,000 clones, with over 70% as singletons. V lost 0 bases and J lost 5, with 9 bases in between. The CDR3 covers 15 residues. The germline V gene has CDR1 SGHRS and CDR2 YFSETQ. This receptor was identified in a young woman in good health and CMV-seronegative. The sample was PBMCs. V gene TRBV5-1 combines with J gene TRBJ1-6; D gene ambiguous. CDR3 region: CASSLEIANNSPLHF. CDR3 bases: TGCGCCAGCAGCTTGGAAATAGCCAATAATTCACCCCTCCACTTT.